This T cell receptor beta chain appears in the sequencing data of a study of identical twins. This CDR3 is 18 amino acids long. The trim removed 4 bases at V and 0 bases at J, leaving 10 bases unmatched. TCRdb ran MiXCR on the 5' RACE reads and lists one entry per CDR3 protein. The sample carries approximately 500,000 distinct CDR3 sequences, about 24% recorded once. This clonotype has more than one count but fewer than ten. These data also formed part of another study, on T cells expressing NK-cell markers.

The receptor comes from a woman aged 18-35 years in good health. The specimen sequenced was CD4+ T cells sorted from blood. The chain uses TRBV12-3 or TRBV12-4 and TRBJ2-3; TRBD2 matches 10 bases. This CDR3 is CASSSGTSVPRSTDTQYF. The CDR3 DNA is TGTGCCAGCAGTTCCGGGACTAGCGTACCTCGTAGCACAGATACGCAGTATTTT.